This T cell receptor beta chain was recorded in a study of monozygotic twins with inflammatory bowel disease. The CDR3 is 14 residues long. Per the germline V gene, CDR1 is LGHNA and CDR2 is YSLEER. Researchers ran eight separate cDNA reactions for each sample. TCRalpha along with TCRbeta cDNA was subjected to two nested PCRs lasting roughly 16 and 10 cycles. Reprocessing the 5' RACE reads, TCRdb reports a single entry for every CDR3 protein and omits DNA. This table lists 330,000 or so distinct CDR3 sequences. Sequencing input: blood. The chain uses TRBV4-3 and TRBJ1-5; the D call from TCRdb, TRBD1, cannot be confirmed without DNA. The source is a human donor with ulcerative colitis or Crohn's disease, or a healthy co-twin of an affected twin (not recorded which). The CDR3 sequence: CASSPDISNQPQHF.